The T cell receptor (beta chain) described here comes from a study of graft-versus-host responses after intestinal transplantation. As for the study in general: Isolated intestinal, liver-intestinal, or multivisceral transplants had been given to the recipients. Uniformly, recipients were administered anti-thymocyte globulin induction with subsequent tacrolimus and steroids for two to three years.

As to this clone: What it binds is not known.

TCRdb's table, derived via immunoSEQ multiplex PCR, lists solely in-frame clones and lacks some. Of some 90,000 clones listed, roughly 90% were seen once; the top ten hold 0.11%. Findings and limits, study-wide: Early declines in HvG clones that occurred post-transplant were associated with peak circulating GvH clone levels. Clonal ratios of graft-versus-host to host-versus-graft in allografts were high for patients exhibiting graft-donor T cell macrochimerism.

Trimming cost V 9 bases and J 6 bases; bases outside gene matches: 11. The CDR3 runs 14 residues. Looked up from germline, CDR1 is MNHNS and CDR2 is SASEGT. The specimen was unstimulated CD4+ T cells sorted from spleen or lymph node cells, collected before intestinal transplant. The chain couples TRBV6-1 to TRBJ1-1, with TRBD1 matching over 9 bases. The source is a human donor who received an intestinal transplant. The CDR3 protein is CASWETGGSPEAFF. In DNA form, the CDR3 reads TGTGCCAGTTGGGAGACAGGGGGTTCCCCTGAAGCTTTCTTT.